This T cell receptor (beta chain) was found in a study of immune characterization of retroperitoneal liposarcoma. One entry per CDR3 protein, called by TCRdb with MiXCR from the PCR reads. The sample records fewer than 2,500 distinct CDR3 sequences, roughly 41% being singletons. From germline, CDR1 is MNHNY and CDR2 SVGAGI (reference sequence). The CDR3 has 14 residues. The V and J ends lost 5 bases and 2 bases, in that order; junction bases with no gene match: 3. The chain combines TRBV6-6 with TRBJ2-1; TRBD2 matches at 7 bases. The sample taken for sequencing was tumor tissue. The sequence came from a male donor with retroperitoneal liposarcoma. In nucleotides, the CDR3 is TGTGCCAGCAGTCACGGGGGGACCTACAATGAGCAGTTCTTC. It specifies CASSHGGTYNEQFF.